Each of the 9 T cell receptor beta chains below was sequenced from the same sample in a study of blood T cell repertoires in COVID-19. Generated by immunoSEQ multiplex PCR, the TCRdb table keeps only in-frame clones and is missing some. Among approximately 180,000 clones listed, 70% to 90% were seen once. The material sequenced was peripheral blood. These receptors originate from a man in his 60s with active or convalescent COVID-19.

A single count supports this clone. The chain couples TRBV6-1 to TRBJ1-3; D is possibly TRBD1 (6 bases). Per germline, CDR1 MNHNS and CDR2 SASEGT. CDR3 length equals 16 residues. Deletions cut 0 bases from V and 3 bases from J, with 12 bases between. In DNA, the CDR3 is TGTGCCAGCAGTGAAGCGCTTCCACAGGGTGGAAACACCATATATTTT. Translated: CASSEALPQGGNTIYF.

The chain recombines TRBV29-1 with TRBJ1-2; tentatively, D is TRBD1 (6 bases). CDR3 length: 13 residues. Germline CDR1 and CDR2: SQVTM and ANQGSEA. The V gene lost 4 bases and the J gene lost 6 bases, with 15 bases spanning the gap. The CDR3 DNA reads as TGCAGCGTTGCTCGCGGGGGGCGGAATGGCTACACCTTC. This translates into CSVARGGRNGYTF.

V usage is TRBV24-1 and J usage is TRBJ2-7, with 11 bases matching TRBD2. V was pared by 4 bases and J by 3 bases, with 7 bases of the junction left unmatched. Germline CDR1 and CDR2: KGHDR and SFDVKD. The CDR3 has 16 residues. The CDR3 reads CATSEAGTSGDYEQYF. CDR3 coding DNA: TGTGCCACCAGTGAAGCCGGGACTAGCGGCGACTACGAGCAGTACTTC.

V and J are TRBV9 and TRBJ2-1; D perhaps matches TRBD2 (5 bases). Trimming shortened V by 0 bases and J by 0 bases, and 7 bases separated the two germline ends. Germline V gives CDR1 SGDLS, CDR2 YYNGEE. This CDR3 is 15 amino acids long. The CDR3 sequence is CASSVDGNSYNEQFF. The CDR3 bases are TGTGCCAGCAGCGTAGACGGGAACTCCTACAATGAGCAGTTCTTC.

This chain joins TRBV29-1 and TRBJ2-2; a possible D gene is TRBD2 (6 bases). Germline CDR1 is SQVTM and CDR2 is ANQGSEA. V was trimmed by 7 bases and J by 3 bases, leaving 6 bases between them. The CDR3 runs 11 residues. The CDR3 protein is CSGGDTGELFF. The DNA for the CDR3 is TGCAGCGGCGGGGACACCGGGGAGCTGTTTTTT.

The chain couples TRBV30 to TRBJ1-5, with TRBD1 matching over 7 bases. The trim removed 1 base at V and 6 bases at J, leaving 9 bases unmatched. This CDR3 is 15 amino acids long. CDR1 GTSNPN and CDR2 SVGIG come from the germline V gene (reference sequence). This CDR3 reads CAWSDLTGSSQPQHF. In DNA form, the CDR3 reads TGTGCCTGGAGTGACCTGACAGGGTCCAGTCAGCCCCAGCATTTT.

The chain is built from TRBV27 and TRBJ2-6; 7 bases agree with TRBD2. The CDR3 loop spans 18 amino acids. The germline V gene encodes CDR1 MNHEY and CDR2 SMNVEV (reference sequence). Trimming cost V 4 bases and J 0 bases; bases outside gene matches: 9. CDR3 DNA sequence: TGTGCCAGCAGTTATATGCTAGCGGCTCCCTCTGGGGCCAACGTCCTGACTTTC. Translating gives CASSYMLAAPSGANVLTF.

The chain's CDR3 is CASSATGANSGNTIYF. For the CDR3, the DNA is TGTGCCAGCAGTGCGACAGGGGCCAACTCTGGAAACACCATATATTTT. The rearrangement uses TRBV6-1 and TRBJ1-3, with 8 bases fitting TRBD1. This CDR3 is 16 amino acids long. V lost 4 bases and J lost 0; bases outside the gene matches: 5. Germline CDR1 reads MNHNS; CDR2 reads SASEGT.

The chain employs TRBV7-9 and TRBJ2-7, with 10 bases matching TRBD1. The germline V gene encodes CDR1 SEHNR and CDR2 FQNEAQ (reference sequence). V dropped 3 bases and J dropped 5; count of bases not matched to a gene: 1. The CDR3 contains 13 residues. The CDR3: CASSLGTGDEQYF. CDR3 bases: TGTGCCAGCAGCTTGGGGACAGGGGACGAGCAGTACTTC.